The 26 T cell receptor beta chains listed next were all sequenced from one sample in a study of T cells expressing NK-cell markers. From its re-call of the 5' RACE reads, TCRdb lists each CDR3 protein once, without DNA. The sample holds under 600,000 distinct CDR3 sequences. The sequencing sample was made of blood T cells: a sorted CD56 or NKG2C T cell subset, CD4+ or CD8+ T cells, or bulk PBMC T cells (not recorded which). The receptors derive from a woman aged 45-59 years in good health.

The chain recombines TRBV21-1 with TRBJ1-5; TCRdb calls TRBD1, which cannot be checked without DNA. TRBV21-1 is shown as a pseudogene. CDR3 length: 17 amino acids. The CDR3: CASSKTGQFYSNQPQHF.

The genes are TRBV11-3 and TRBJ2-5; no DNA is available, so the TRBD2 call from TCRdb remains unchecked. CDR1 and CDR2 from the germline V gene are SGHNT and YENEEA. This CDR3 spans 14 amino acids. This CDR3 reads CASARRPAQETQYF.

The CDR3 sequence: CASSYSEWGSGYTF. This sequence joins TRBV6-5 and TRBJ1-2. Germline CDR1 MNHEY, CDR2 SVGAGI. The CDR3 has 14 amino acids.

The rearrangement uses TRBV5-1 and TRBJ1-2. This CDR3 has 14 amino acids. The germline V gene has CDR1 SGHRS and CDR2 YFSETQ. Here the CDR3 reads CASSLGALNYGYTF.

The CDR3 sequence: CSARDTSRPYNEQFF. The chain joins TRBV20-1 to TRBJ2-1. The length of the CDR3 is 15 residues. Germline V CDR1 and CDR2: DFQATT, SNEGSKA (reference sequence).

The chain's CDR3 is CASSLGLAGGPVETQYF. The chain couples TRBV11-2 to TRBJ2-5; TCRdb names TRBD2, which stays unverified in the absence of DNA. The CDR3 consists of 17 residues. Germline V gene sequence: CDR1 SGHAT, CDR2 FQNNGV.

The chain is built from TRBV28 and TRBJ1-4. CDR3 length: 14 amino acids. Germline-derived CDR1 and CDR2 are MDHEN and SYDVKM. This CDR3 is CASNRAPTNEKLFF. Full variable domain (rest looked up from reference TRBV28 and TRBJ1-4): DVKVTQSSRYLVKRTGEKVFLECVQDMDHENMFWYRQDPGLGLRLIYFSYDVKMKEKGDIPEGYSVSREKKERFSLILESASTNQTSMYLCASNRAPTNEKLFFGSGTQLSVL.

V and J are TRBV29-1 and TRBJ2-5; TCRdb outputs TRBD2, but without DNA this stays unchecked. Germline V gives CDR1 SQVTM, CDR2 ANQGSEA. This CDR3 is built from 14 residues. The CDR3 here is CSVVVRGEVETQYF.

The chain uses TRBV11-3 and TRBJ1-2. The CDR3 spans 14 residues. Looked up from germline, CDR1 is SGHNT and CDR2 is YENEEA. The CDR3 sequence is CASSLVTGKDGYTF.

The V gene is TRBV6-6, the J gene TRBJ1-2. CDR1 and CDR2 from the germline V gene are MNHNY and SVGAGI (reference sequence). This CDR3 region has 18 residues. This CDR3 is CASSYSIPWGRALYGYTF.

The gene calls are TRBV28 and TRBJ1-5; the TRBD1 assignment by TCRdb is unverifiable without DNA. CDR3 length equals 15 residues. Germline V lookup: CDR1 MDHEN, CDR2 SYDVKM. CDR3 sequence: CASSTDRVGNQPQHF.

The V gene is TRBV12-5, the J gene TRBJ1-4; the D call from TCRdb, TRBD1, cannot be confirmed without DNA. Germline CDR1 is LGHNT and CDR2 is FRNRAP. The CDR3 length is 14 residues. The CDR3 loop is CASGPQGKGVKLFF. Full variable domain (outside the CDR3, taken from reference TRBV12-5 and TRBJ1-4): DARVTQTPRHKVTEMGQEVTMRCQPILGHNTVFWYRQTMMQGLELLAYFRNRAPLDDSGMPKDRFSAEMPDATLATLKIQPSEPRDSAVYFCASGPQGKGVKLFFGSGTQLSVL.

The chain employs TRBV19 and TRBJ2-1; TCRdb outputs TRBD2, but without DNA this stays unchecked. The CDR3 is 16 residues long. CDR1 is LNHDA and CDR2 is SQIVND in the germline V gene (reference sequence). The chain's CDR3 is CASRVASGSPFNEQFF.

The gene calls are TRBV5-1 and TRBJ2-3; TCRdb's D call of TRBD2 is untestable without DNA. CDR3 length equals 17 residues. Germline lookup yields CDR1 SGHRS and CDR2 YFSETQ. CDR3 residues: CASSLATSGGGADTQYF.

The chain uses TRBV20-1 and TRBJ1-5. Germline V gene data show CDR1 as DFQATT and CDR2 as SNEGSKA (reference sequence). The CDR3 contains 15 residues. CDR3 region: CSARGQGGLNQPQHF.

The genes are TRBV7-2 and TRBJ2-4; TCRdb reports TRBD2, a call that lacks DNA to check it against. Per the germline V gene, CDR1 is SGHTA and CDR2 is FQGNSA. The CDR3 covers 17 residues. This chain's CDR3 is CASSLVGTGGAKNIQYF.

The rearrangement links TRBV9 to TRBJ2-3. The CDR3 is 12 residues long. Germline V gene lookup returns CDR1 SGDLS and CDR2 YYNGEE. CDR3 sequence: CASSPSGSPQYF.

The CDR3 loop reads CASSYSRTSGSPISYNEQFF. V usage is TRBV6-5 and J usage is TRBJ2-1; the D gene TCRdb calls, TRBD2, cannot be checked with no DNA. The CDR3 is made up of 20 amino acids. CDR1 is MNHEY, CDR2 SVGAGI, per germline.

V gene TRBV10-3 combines with J gene TRBJ2-1; the TCRdb call, TRBD1, lacks DNA for checking. CDR1 and CDR2 (germline): ENHRY, SYGVKD. The CDR3 totals 13 residues. The CDR3 loop reads CAISMTGNNEQFF.

V and J are TRBV5-5 and TRBJ1-2. Germline V gives CDR1 SGHKS, CDR2 YYEKEE (reference sequence). The CDR3 length is 15 residues. The CDR3: CASSLQLPANYGYTF.

This chain joins TRBV3-1 and TRBJ2-7; TCRdb designates TRBD2, a call that cannot be tested without DNA. CDR1 and CDR2 (germline): LGHDT, YNNKEL (reference sequence). The CDR3 has 15 amino acids. The CDR3 region is CASSPGRGPTYEQYF.

The CDR3 region is CASSQEGGTSRVGDTQYF. The chain employs TRBV4-1 and TRBJ2-3; TCRdb picks TRBD2, but there is no DNA to check that call. In germline, CDR1 is MGHRA, CDR2 YSYEKL. The CDR3 has 18 residues.

V usage is TRBV9 and J usage is TRBJ2-3; the TCRdb call, TRBD2, lacks DNA for checking. Germline V gene sequence: CDR1 SGDLS, CDR2 YYNGEE. The CDR3 length is 17 residues. CDR3 sequence reads: CASSVEVAGGPTDTQYF.

CDR3 loop: CASSLYGVRTDTQYF. The V gene is TRBV12-3 or TRBV12-4, the J gene TRBJ2-3. The CDR3 totals 15 residues.

The chain carries TRBV20-1 and TRBJ2-3. CDR1 DFQATT and CDR2 SNEGSKA come from the germline V gene (reference sequence). The CDR3 loop spans 15 amino acids. The CDR3 region is CSARVGILSKDTQYF.

The chain has TRBV7-9 and TRBJ2-1; lacking DNA, the TRBD1 call made by TCRdb goes unchecked. Germline CDR1 is SEHNR and CDR2 is FQNEAQ (reference sequence). There are 12 residues in the CDR3. CDR3 sequence: CASRSGDWEQFF.